The entry below describes one TCR beta chain. Primed by a sample-barcoded 5' primer and a J-beta primer mix, a second PCR proceeded for about 7 to 11 cycles. TCRdb reanalysed the 5' RACE reads using MiXCR and keeps one entry per CDR3 protein. This table holds around 800,000 distinct CDR3 sequences, roughly 24% found once. The data originate from a study of blood T cells in healthy people across ages. Looked up from germline, CDR1 is MNHNY and CDR2 is SVGAGI (reference sequence). The CDR3 is 16 amino acids. V gave up 5 bases and J gave up 2 bases; unmatched junction bases: 4. These records were also assigned to another study, of T cells of mothers and their children. From that report: Related mother and child pairs showed slightly greater overlap (not significant) than unrelated pairs did.

V usage is TRBV6-6 and J usage is TRBJ2-5; TRBD2 agrees at 14 bases. The receptor was isolated from a boy between 10 and 17 years old in good health. The sequenced sample consisted of blood. CDR3 bases: TGTGCCAGCAGTGGGACTAGCGGGGGAGGACAAGAGACCCAGTACTTC. Its translation is CASSGTSGGGQETQYF.